This TCR beta chain was observed in a study of blood T cell repertoires in COVID-19. Background on the study: Both acute and convalescent COVID-19 samples were obtained from the United States, Italy and Spain. T cells, B-cell-depleted T cells, or PBMCs supplied cDNA or gDNA.

A Seattle source enrolled patients during active infection and followed them longitudinally. Original analysis: Amplifying reference gene primers gave estimates of nucleated cell counts. The assay was immunoSEQ multiplex PCR, and TCRdb's table has in-frame clones only and misses some. Clone size and the V and J calls come from that table; the DNA yielded D and trimming. The sample lists 200,000 to 300,000 clones; about nine tenths were seen once. V was clipped by 5 bases and J by 8 bases; unmatched bases: 10. The CDR3 runs 14 residues. The V gene's germline CDR1 is MNHNY and CDR2 SVGAGI (reference sequence).

The receptor's source is a person aged 18-35 years with COVID-19, enrolled during active disease. Input material: peripheral blood. This chain connects TRBV6-6 to TRBJ1-2, with 8 bases that match TRBD1. The CDR3 loop reads CASSPRTGTLGYTF. DNA of the CDR3: TGTGCCAGCAGTCCTCGGACAGGGACATTAGGCTACACCTTC.